The present entry profiles one TCR beta chain with its context. The data derive from a study of shared T cell receptors in the human thymus. Clones were sequenced by immunoSEQ multiplex PCR, and TCRdb holds only the in-frame ones, with some missing. Here the sample spans about 730,000 clones, 70% to 90% being singletons. The germline V gene encodes CDR1 SQVTM and CDR2 ANQGSEA. This CDR3 spans 19 amino acids. V was pared by 5 bases and J by 2 bases, with 21 bases of the junction left unmatched. These data are also associated with another study on human thymus T cells. As that report states: Resections that were taken during corrective heart surgery supplied the thymus tissue. Thymic and blood repertoires appeared to carry a bias in their V and J gene usage.

This chain connects TRBV29-1 to TRBJ2-5; 9 positions agree with TRBD1. The receptor comes from a girl less than two years old with a congenital heart defect. The specimen was thymocytes. The CDR3 sequence is CSVSHPGQGFPSKQETQYF. CDR3 nucleotides: TGCAGCGTTTCCCACCCGGGACAGGGATTCCCCAGCAAACAAGAGACCCAGTACTTC.